This T cell receptor (beta chain) was obtained from a study of Tregs in tolerant kidney transplant recipients. Regarding the study as a whole: Some patients' samples used different primers over time, so nucleotide sequences weren't comparable. This study did not directly address biological reproducibility.

CDR3 length: 16 amino acids. Germline V CDR1 and CDR2: MNHEY, SVGAGI. The germline V and J ends were trimmed by 1 base and 3 bases, with 16 bases remaining between them. Notes on this clone: Its antigen is unknown.

Unstimulated regulatory T cells (CD4+CD25+CD127-), CD4+CD25- non-regulatory cells, CD4 and CD8 cells were FACS-sorted from thawed PBMCs. The table came from immunoSEQ multiplex PCR; TCRdb's copy has only in-frame clones and leaves some out. This repertoire shows some 71,000 clones, roughly 89% found once; its top ten account for about 0.36%. This sequence joins TRBV6-5 and TRBJ2-7, with a weak D call TRBD1 (6 bases). This clonotype originated in a human donor who received a combined kidney and bone marrow transplant. The specimen comprised CD4+ T cells from blood, sampled before the transplant. The CDR3 protein is CASSYFRRDMHYEQYF. The DNA for the CDR3 is TGTGCCAGCAGTTACTTTCGCCGGGACATGCACTACGAGCAGTACTTC.